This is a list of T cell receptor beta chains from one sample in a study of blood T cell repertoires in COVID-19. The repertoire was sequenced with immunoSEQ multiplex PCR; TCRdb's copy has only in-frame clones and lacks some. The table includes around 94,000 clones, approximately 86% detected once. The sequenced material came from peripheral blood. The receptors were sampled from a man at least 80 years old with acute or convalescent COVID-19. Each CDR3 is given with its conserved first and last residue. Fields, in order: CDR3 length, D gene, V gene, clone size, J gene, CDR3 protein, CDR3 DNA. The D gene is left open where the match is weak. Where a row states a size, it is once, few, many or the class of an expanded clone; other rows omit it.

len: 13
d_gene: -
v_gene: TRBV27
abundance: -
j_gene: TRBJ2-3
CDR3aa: CASSRSRTDTQYF
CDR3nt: TGTGCCAGCAGCAGGTCTCGCACAGATACGCAGTATTTT

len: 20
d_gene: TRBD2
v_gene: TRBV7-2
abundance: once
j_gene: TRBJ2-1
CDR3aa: CASSLAYPGLAGGPQNEQFF
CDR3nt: TGTGCCAGCAGCTTAGCTTATCCGGGACTAGCGGGAGGGCCCCAGAATGAGCAGTTCTTC

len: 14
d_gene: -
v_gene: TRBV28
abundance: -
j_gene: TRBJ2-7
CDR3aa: CASSLLGLTYEQYF
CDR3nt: TGTGCCAGCAGTTTACTCGGACTGACCTACGAGCAGTACTTC

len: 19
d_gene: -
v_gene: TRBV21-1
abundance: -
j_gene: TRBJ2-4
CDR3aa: CASSSQTGGFVLAKNIQYF
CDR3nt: TGTGCCAGCAGCAGCCAGACAGGGGGCTTTGTCTTAGCCAAAAACATTCAGTACTTC

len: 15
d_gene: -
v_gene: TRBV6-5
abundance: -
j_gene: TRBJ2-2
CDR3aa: CASSQYDRNTGELFF
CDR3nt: TGTGCCAGCAGTCAATACGACAGGAACACCGGGGAGCTGTTTTTT

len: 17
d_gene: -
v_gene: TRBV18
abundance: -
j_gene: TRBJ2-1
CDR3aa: CASSPEISGSPYNEQFF
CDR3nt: TGTGCCAGCTCACCGGAAATTTCGGGGAGTCCCTACAATGAGCAGTTCTTC

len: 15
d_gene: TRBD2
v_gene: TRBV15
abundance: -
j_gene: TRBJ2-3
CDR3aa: CATSTRTSGTDTQYF
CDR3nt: TGTGCCACCAGCACCCGGACTAGCGGCACAGATACGCAGTATTTT

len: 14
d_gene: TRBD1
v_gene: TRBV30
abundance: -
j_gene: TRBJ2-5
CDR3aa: CAWRGGTGQETQYF
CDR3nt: TGTGCCTGGAGGGGGGGGACAGGGCAAGAGACCCAGTACTTC

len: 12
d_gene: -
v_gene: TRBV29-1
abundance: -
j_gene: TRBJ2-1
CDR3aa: CSVSRGFNEQFF
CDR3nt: TGCAGCGTTTCGAGGGGGTTCAATGAGCAGTTCTTC

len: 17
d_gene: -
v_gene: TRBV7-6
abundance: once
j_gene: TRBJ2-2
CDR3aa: CASSPFAGKDNTGELFF
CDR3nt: TGTGCCAGCAGCCCGTTCGCAGGGAAGGACAACACCGGGGAGCTGTTTTTT

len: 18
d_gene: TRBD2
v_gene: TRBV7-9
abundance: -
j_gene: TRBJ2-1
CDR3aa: CASSLAYGASGINNEQFF
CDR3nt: TGTGCCAGCAGCTTAGCATACGGAGCTAGCGGGATCAACAATGAGCAGTTCTTC

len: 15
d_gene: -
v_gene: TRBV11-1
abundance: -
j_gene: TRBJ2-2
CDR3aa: CASSLATQGAGELFF
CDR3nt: TGTGCCAGCAGCTTAGCCACACAGGGTGCCGGGGAGCTGTTTTTT

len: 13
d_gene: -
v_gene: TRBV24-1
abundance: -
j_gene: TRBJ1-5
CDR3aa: CATSGKGDQPQHF
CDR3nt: TGTGCCACCAGTGGTAAGGGGGATCAGCCCCAGCATTTT

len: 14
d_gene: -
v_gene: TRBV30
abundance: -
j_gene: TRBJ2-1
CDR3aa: CAWISLGGPLPGVF
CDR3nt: TGTGCCTGGATAAGCCTTGGAGGACCTCTGCCTGGTGTCTTC

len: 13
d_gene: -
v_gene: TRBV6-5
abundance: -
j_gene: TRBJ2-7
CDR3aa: CASMGPAAYEQYF
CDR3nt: TGTGCCAGCATGGGGCCGGCCGCCTACGAGCAGTACTTC

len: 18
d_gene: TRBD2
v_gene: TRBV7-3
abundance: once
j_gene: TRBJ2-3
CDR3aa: CASSQGLAGGAFPDTQYF
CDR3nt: TGTGCCAGCAGCCAAGGACTAGCGGGAGGGGCTTTTCCAGATACGCAGTATTTT

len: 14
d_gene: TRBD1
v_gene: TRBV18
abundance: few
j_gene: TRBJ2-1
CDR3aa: CASEHRGLYNEQFF
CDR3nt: TGTGCCAGCGAACACAGGGGGCTTTACAATGAGCAGTTCTTC

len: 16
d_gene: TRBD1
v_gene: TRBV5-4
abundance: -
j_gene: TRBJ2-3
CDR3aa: CASSSRQGAVADTQYF
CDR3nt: TGTGCCAGCAGCTCTCGACAGGGGGCGGTGGCAGATACGCAGTATTTT

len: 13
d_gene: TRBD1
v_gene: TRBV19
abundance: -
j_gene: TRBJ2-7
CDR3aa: CASSSTGAREQYF
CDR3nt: TGTGCCAGTAGTTCGACAGGGGCCCGCGAGCAGTACTTC

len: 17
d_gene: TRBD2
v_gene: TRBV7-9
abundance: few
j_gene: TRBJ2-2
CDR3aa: CASGSPSGGSNTGELFF
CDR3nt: TGTGCCAGCGGGTCTCCTAGCGGGGGATCGAACACCGGGGAGCTGTTTTTT

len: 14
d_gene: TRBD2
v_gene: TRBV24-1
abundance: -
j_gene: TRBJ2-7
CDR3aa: CATSEGGSPYEQYF
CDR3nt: TGTGCCACCAGTGAGGGCGGGAGCCCCTACGAGCAGTACTTC

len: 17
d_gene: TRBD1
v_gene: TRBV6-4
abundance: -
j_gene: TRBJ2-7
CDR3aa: CASSDSNFGQGLGEQYF
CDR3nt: TGTGCCAGCAGTGACTCCAATTTCGGACAGGGGCTGGGCGAGCAGTACTTC

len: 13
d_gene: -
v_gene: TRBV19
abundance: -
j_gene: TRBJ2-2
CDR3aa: CASSIPVGGELFF
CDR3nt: TGTGCCAGTAGTATCCCCGTCGGCGGGGAGCTGTTTTTT

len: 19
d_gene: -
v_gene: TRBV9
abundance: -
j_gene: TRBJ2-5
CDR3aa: CASSTGTAGIGGRGETQYF
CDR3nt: TGTGCCAGCAGCACAGGGACAGCAGGGATCGGGGGCAGAGGAGAGACCCAGTACTTC

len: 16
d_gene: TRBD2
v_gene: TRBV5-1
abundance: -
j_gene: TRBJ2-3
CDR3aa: CASSVGLAGSTDTQYF
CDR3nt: TGCGCCAGCAGCGTGGGACTAGCGGGCAGCACAGATACGCAGTATTTT

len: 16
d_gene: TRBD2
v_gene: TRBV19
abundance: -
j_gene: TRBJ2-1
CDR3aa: CASSPSSGRALNEQFF
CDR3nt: TGTGCCAGTAGTCCTTCTAGCGGGAGGGCCCTCAATGAGCAGTTCTTC

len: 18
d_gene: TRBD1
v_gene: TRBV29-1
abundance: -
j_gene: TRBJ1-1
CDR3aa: CSAPPAGTVNTMNTEAFF
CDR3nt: TGCAGCGCCCCCCCCGCCGGGACAGTTAATACCATGAACACTGAAGCTTTCTTT

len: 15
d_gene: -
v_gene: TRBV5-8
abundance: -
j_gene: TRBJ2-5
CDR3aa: CASSLALEGQETQYF
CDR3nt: TGTGCCAGCAGCTTGGCCTTGGAGGGCCAAGAGACCCAGTACTTC

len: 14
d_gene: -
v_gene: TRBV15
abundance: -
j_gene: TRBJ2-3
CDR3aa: CATSSRTSTDTQYF
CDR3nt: TGTGCCACCAGCAGTAGGACTAGCACAGATACGCAGTATTTT

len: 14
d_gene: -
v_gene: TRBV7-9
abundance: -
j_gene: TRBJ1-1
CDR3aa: CASSLALGDTEAFF
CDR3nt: TGTGCCAGCAGCTTGGCCTTAGGGGACACTGAAGCTTTCTTT

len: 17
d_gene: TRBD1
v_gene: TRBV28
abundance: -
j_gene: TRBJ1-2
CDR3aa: CASSPLTPGQGGYGYTF
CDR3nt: TGTGCCAGCAGTCCCCTGACACCGGGACAGGGAGGCTATGGCTACACCTTC

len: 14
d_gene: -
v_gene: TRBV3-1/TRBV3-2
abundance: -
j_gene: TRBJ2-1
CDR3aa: CASSRRGLTNEQFF
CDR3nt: TGTGCCAGCAGCCGGCGGGGACTGACCAATGAGCAGTTCTTC

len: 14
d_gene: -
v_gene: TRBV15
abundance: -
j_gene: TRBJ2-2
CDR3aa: CATSRGGNTGELFF
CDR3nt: TGTGCCACCAGCAGAGGAGGGAACACCGGGGAGCTGTTTTTT

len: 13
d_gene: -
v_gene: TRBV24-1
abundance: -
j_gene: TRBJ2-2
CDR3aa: CATGSSETGELFF
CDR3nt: TGTGCCACCGGGTCTAGCGAGACCGGGGAGCTGTTTTTT

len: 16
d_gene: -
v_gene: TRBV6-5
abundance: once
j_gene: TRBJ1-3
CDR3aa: CASSSTGQRSGNTIYF
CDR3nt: TGTGCCAGCAGTTCCACAGGCCAAAGATCTGGAAACACCATATATTTT

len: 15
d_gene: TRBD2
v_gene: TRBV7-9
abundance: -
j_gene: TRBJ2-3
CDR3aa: CASSFASGLTDTQYF
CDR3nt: TGTGCCAGCAGCTTTGCTAGCGGGCTTACAGATACGCAGTATTTT

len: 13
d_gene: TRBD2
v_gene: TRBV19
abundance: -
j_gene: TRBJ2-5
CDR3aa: CASSRGGQETQYF
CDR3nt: TGTGCCAGTAGTCGGGGGGGGCAAGAGACCCAGTACTTC

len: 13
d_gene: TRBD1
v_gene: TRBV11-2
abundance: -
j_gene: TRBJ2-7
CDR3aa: CASSLDRGAEQYF
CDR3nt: TGTGCCAGCAGCCTCGACAGGGGAGCCGAGCAGTACTTC

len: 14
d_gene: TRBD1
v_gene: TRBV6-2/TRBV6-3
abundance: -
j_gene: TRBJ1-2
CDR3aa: CASSPWGQFHGYTF
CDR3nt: TGTGCCAGCAGTCCCTGGGGACAGTTCCATGGCTACACCTTC

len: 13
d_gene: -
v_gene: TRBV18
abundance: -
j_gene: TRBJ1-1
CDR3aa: CASSGGRGAEAFF
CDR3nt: TGTGCCAGCTCAGGGGGCCGGGGAGCTGAAGCTTTCTTT

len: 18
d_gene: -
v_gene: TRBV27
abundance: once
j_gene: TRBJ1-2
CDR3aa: CASSSRALGGKVNYGYTF
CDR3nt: TGTGCCAGCAGTTCTCGAGCCTTGGGAGGGAAGGTTAACTATGGCTACACCTTC

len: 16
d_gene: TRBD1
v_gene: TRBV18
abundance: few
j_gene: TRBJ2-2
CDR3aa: CASSPRGQRNTGELFF
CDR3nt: TGTGCCAGCTCACCACGGGGACAGAGAAACACCGGGGAGCTGTTTTTT

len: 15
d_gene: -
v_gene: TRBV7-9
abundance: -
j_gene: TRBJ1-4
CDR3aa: CASSPWAGTGEKLFF
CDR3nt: TGTGCCAGCAGCCCCTGGGCGGGGACTGGGGAAAAACTGTTTTTT

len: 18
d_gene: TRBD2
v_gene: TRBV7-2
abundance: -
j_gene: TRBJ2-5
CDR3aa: CASSLHATGSGAPETQYF
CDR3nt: TGTGCCAGCAGCTTACATGCGACGGGGAGCGGGGCCCCAGAGACCCAGTACTTC

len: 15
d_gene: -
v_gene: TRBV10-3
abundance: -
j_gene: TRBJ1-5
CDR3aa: CAISESGGGQQPQHF
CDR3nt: TGTGCCATCAGTGAGTCCGGCGGGGGGCAGCAGCCCCAGCATTTT

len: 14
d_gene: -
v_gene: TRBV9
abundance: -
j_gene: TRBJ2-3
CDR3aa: CASSVGLGTDTQYF
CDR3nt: TGTGCCAGCAGCGTAGGACTTGGCACAGATACGCAGTATTTT

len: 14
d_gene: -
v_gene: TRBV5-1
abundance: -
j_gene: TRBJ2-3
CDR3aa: CASLGGTDTDTQYF
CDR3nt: TGCGCCAGCCTAGGCGGGACGGATACAGATACGCAGTATTTT

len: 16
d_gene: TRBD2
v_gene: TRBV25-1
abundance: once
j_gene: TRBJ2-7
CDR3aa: CASSLMTSGRAYEQYF
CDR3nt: TGTGCCAGCAGTTTGATGACTAGCGGGAGGGCCTACGAGCAGTACTTC

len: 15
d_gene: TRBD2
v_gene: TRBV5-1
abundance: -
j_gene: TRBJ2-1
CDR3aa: CASTLLAGGGNEQFF
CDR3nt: TGCGCCAGCACCCTACTAGCGGGAGGAGGCAATGAGCAGTTCTTC

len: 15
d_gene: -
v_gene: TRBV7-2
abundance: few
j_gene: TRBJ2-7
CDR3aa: CASSLGGASSYEQYF
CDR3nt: TGTGCCAGCAGCTTAGGTGGGGCTAGCTCCTACGAGCAGTACTTC

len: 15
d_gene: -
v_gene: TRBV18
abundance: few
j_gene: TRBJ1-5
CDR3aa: CASSPTGLSNQPQHF
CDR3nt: TGTGCCAGCTCCCCGACAGGTCTCAGCAATCAGCCCCAGCATTTT

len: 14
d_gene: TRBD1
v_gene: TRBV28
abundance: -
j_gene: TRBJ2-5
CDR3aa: CASSNPGGAETQYF
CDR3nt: TGTGCCAGCAGTAACCCAGGGGGCGCCGAGACCCAGTACTTC

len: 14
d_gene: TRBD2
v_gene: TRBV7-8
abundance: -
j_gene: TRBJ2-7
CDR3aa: CASSGSGIPYEQYF
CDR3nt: TGTGCCAGCAGCGGTAGCGGGATCCCCTACGAGCAGTACTTC

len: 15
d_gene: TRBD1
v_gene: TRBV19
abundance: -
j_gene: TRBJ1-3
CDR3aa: CASSVGQYSGNTIYF
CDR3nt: TGTGCCAGTAGTGTGGGACAGTACTCTGGAAACACCATATATTTT